This entry concerns a single T cell receptor beta chain. With a much larger clone just one base away, this may be a read error. This sample is part of a study of T-cell reconstitution after alpha-beta-depleted transplantation in children. During its preparation, the TCRbeta library received unique molecular identifiers. A single record per CDR3 protein comes from TCRdb applying MiXCR to the PCR reads. The repertoire has hundreds of thousands of distinct CDR3 sequences, roughly 15% of them found once; the top ten carry 1.1%. This CDR3 has 10 amino acids. Germline V lookup: CDR1 SEHNR, CDR2 FQNEAQ (reference sequence).

The rearrangement links TRBV7-9 to TRBJ1-1; no clear D. The sequencing used PBMCs from the stem cell graft donor, collected from the stem cell graft. The receptor's source is a human donor who donated a stem cell graft to a child with acute myeloid leukemia. The CDR3 loop reads CASILKDGVF. CDR3 coding DNA: TGTGCCAGCATCTTAAAGGACGGCGTCTTT.